This TCR beta chain was retrieved from a study of T-cell reconstitution after alpha-beta-depleted transplantation in children. Study-level results: One year after transplant, T-cell counts and diversity came mostly from newly produced T cells.

Points on this clonotype: Its antigen is not identified.

Preparation of the TCRbeta library was carried out with unique molecular identifiers. Each CDR3 protein gets one entry after TCRdb re-called the PCR reads with MiXCR. The table includes over 25,000 distinct CDR3 sequences, over 15% detected once. CDR3 length equals 16 residues. V was trimmed by 5 bases and J by 6 bases, leaving 23 bases between them. The rearrangement joins TRBV12-3 or TRBV12-4 to TRBJ2-7; maybe TRBD2 (6 bases). The clonotype comes from a male patient under 10 years old who had a stem cell transplant for acute lymphoblastic leukemia, so the T cells may come from the graft donor. This specimen consisted of PBMCs, mostly from graft donor cells, obtained 60 days after TCRalphabeta/CD19-depleted stem cell transplant. In nucleotides, the CDR3 is TGTGCCAGCAGTAACAGCAGGGAGGCCCCCCCTGGCGAGCAGTACTTC. This sequence encodes CASSNSREAPPGEQYF.